One and the same sample provided the 32 T cell receptor beta chains below, sequenced in a study of CD8+ T cells in alopecia areata. Sequencing templates came from extracted RNA that was reverse transcribed into cDNA. Repertoires were generated with immunoSEQ multiplex PCR, while TCRdb's copy carries only in-frame clones and drops some. The table lists 200,000 to 250,000 clones, less than 75% of them singletons, with 1.6% in the top ten. The treatment here: oral pan-JAK inhibitor, 5-10 mg twice daily. The sequenced sample was CD4+ T cells sorted from blood, obtained at week 4, from a patient treated with tofacitinib. These receptors all come from a human donor with alopecia areata.

This clone has only a few counts. The chain recombines TRBV29-1 with TRBJ2-7, with a possible D match to TRBD2 (6 bases). V shed 4 bases and J shed 7 bases, with 17 bases lying between them. The CDR3 runs to 13 residues. Germline lookup yields CDR1 SQVTM and CDR2 ANQGSEA. CDR3 coding DNA: TGCAGCGTTGTTGCGGGGTGGAGAAGGGAGCAGTACTTC. Protein: CSVVAGWRREQYF.

This chain uses TRBV7-8 with TRBJ2-3; D possibly uses TRBD1 or TRBD2 (5 bases each). Trimming took off 5 bases at V and 13 bases at J, with 19 bases between the two ends. CDR1 SGHVS and CDR2 FQNEAQ come from the germline V gene. The CDR3 consists of 13 residues. The CDR3 region has the DNA TGTGCCAGCAGCCCAACCACCGGGACCGTGGAGTATTTT. Its translation: CASSPTTGTVEYF. Using reference TRBV7-8 and TRBJ2-3 for the parts outside the CDR3, the full variable domain is GAGVSQSPRYKVAKRGQDVALRCDPISGHVSLFWYQQALGQGPEFLTYFQNEAQLDKSGLPSDRFFAERPEGSVSTLKIQRTQQEDSAVYLCASSPTTGTVEYFGPGTRLTVL.

This clone has only a few counts. The chain recombines TRBV29-1 with TRBJ2-1; weak D call: TRBD1 (6 bases). V was cut by 0 bases and J by 12 bases, with 9 bases left in between. Germline CDR1 and CDR2: SQVTM and ANQGSEA. CDR3 length equals 11 residues. The CDR3 protein is CSVEDSRGQFF. The CDR3 coding sequence is TGCAGCGTTGAAGACTCCAGGGGGCAGTTCTTC.

The J gene is TRBJ1-5, the V gene TRBV5-1, with TRBD1 as a possible D gene (5 bases). The CDR3 runs 14 residues. Per germline, CDR1 SGHRS and CDR2 YFSETQ. With 5 bases removed from V and 1 base from J, the gap between germline ends came to 10 bases. The CDR3 DNA is TGCGCCAGCAGTCAGGGCGGGAGCAATCAGCCCCAGCATTTT. Translating it yields CASSQGGSNQPQHF.

The V gene is TRBV30, the J gene TRBJ2-3; D unresolved. V gave up 1 base and J gave up 7 bases, with 15 bases separating them. In germline, CDR1 is GTSNPN, CDR2 SVGIG (reference sequence). This CDR3 comprises 14 residues. CDR3 in amino acids: CAWSGDRIQNTQYF. CDR3 bases: TGTGCCTGGAGTGGAGACCGCATCCAGAATACGCAGTATTTT.

This clone was found a few times. Other DNA sequences within the sample encode an identical CDR3. The rearrangement joins TRBV7-2 to TRBJ1-5; weak D call: TRBD1 (6 bases). Trimming took 5 bases from V and 4 from J, leaving 9 bases between them. Germline CDR1 reads SGHTA; CDR2 reads FQGNSA. CDR3 length equals 13 residues. The CDR3 region is CASSVRGNQPQHF. CDR3 nucleotides: TGTGCCAGCAGCGTCAGGGGTAATCAGCCCCAGCATTTT.

This sequence joins TRBV14 and TRBJ2-1; a possible D gene is TRBD1 (6 bases). The CDR3 covers 14 residues. V lost 4 bases and J lost 8, with 15 bases in between. Germline lookup yields CDR1 SGHDN and CDR2 FVKESK. CDR3 residues: CASSPGQPLYEQFF. The CDR3 coding sequence is TGTGCCAGCAGCCCAGGACAGCCGCTCTATGAGCAGTTCTTC.

V is TRBV10-3 and J is TRBJ2-7; D gene ambiguous. CDR1 and CDR2 from the germline V gene are ENHRY and SYGVKD. The V and J ends lost 1 base and 5 bases respectively, with 0 bases between them. The CDR3 has 10 residues. The CDR3 is CAISEYEQYF. In DNA form, the CDR3 reads TGTGCCATCAGTGAGTACGAGCAGTACTTC.

This clone has more than one count but fewer than ten. The rearrangement links TRBV29-1 to TRBJ1-2; D not certain. Germline V CDR1 and CDR2: SQVTM, ANQGSEA. The length of the CDR3 is 12 residues. V was shortened by 4 bases and J by 2 bases, with 8 bases between the two germline ends. CDR3 DNA sequence: TGCAGCGTTGCTGGCAGGAACTATGGCTACACCTTC. Protein sequence: CSVAGRNYGYTF.

In this sample, this clone turned up once. The V and J genes are TRBV6-1 and TRBJ2-7; D gene ambiguous. Germline assignment: CDR1 MNHNS and CDR2 SASEGT. V was cut by 1 base and J by 8 bases, with 12 bases left in between. The CDR3 is 13 amino acids. CDR3 residues: CASSEGTHQQQYF. The CDR3 DNA reads TGTGCCAGCAGTGAAGGGACCCATCAACAGCAGTACTTC.

This chain joins TRBV30 and TRBJ1-2; TRBD1 might be the D (5 bases). The CDR3 has 13 amino acids. Germline V gives CDR1 GTSNPN, CDR2 SVGIG (reference sequence). In nucleotides, the CDR3 is TGTGCTGGAAGGTCAGGGAGGGCCTATGGCTACACCTTC. It specifies CAGRSGRAYGYTF.

In its sample, this clone was seen once. The chain joins TRBV7-9 to TRBJ2-2; no reliable D call. Deletions cut 6 bases from V and 3 bases from J, with 14 bases between. The CDR3 contains 15 residues. The V gene's germline CDR1 is SEHNR and CDR2 FQNEAQ (reference sequence). This CDR3 is CASRPWVVDTGELFF. The DNA of the CDR3 is TGTGCCAGCAGGCCCTGGGTTGTCGACACCGGGGAGCTGTTTTTT.

This clone was recorded a few times. The rearrangement uses TRBV10-3 and TRBJ2-3, with D perhaps matching TRBD1 or TRBD2 (5 bases each). Trimming removed 6 bases at V and 1 base at J, with 17 bases between. CDR1 ENHRY and CDR2 SYGVKD come from the germline V gene. This CDR3 region has 16 residues. The CDR3: CAIRPTDGGGTDTQYF. DNA for the CDR3: TGTGCCATCAGGCCAACGGATGGGGGAGGCACAGATACGCAGTATTTT.

The J gene is TRBJ2-2, the V gene TRBV11-2; 7 bases fit TRBD1. The germline gives CDR1 SGHAT, CDR2 FQNNGV. The V segment lost 6 bases and the J segment 5 bases; nucleotides outside the gene matches: 6. The CDR3 is 14 amino acids. CDR3 DNA: TGTGCCAGCAGTACCCAGGGGGTAACCGGGGAGCTGTTTTTT. Its translation is CASSTQGVTGELFF. Variable domain in full (rest from reference TRBV11-2 and TRBJ2-2): EAGVAQSPRYKIIEKRQSVAFWCNPISGHATLYWYQQILGQGPKLLIQFQNNGVVDDSQLPKDRFSAERLKGVDSTLKIQPAKLEDSAVYLCASSTQGVTGELFFGEGSRLTVL.

This clone appeared once. The chain is built from TRBV6-5 and TRBJ2-3; TRBD2 matches 8 bases. CDR3 size: 15 residues. Per the germline V gene, CDR1 is MNHEY and CDR2 is SVGAGI. The trim removed 2 bases at V and 1 base at J, leaving 2 bases unmatched. This CDR3 reads CASSYGGGRTDTQYF. CDR3 DNA: TGTGCCAGCAGTTACGGCGGGGGGCGCACAGATACGCAGTATTTT.

This chain connects TRBV11-2 to TRBJ2-1; tentatively, D is TRBD1 or TRBD2 (6 bases each). Per the germline V gene, CDR1 is SGHAT and CDR2 is FQNNGV. With 5 bases removed from V and 12 bases from J, the gap between germline ends came to 17 bases. The CDR3 is 13 residues long. The CDR3 nucleotides read TGTGCCAGCAGCCAAAGCAAAGGGGGGCCGCAGTTCTTC. Its translation is CASSQSKGGPQFF.

The chain employs TRBV29-1 and TRBJ2-7, with 7 nucleotides matching TRBD2. The CDR3 has 11 amino acids. Unmatched junction bases numbered 3, after V lost 4 bases and J lost 6 bases. The germline V gene encodes CDR1 SQVTM and CDR2 ANQGSEA. CDR3 coding DNA: TGCAGCGTTGCTCCGGGGGGCGAGCAGTACTTC. It is translated as CSVAPGGEQYF.

The rearrangement links TRBV30 to TRBJ1-1, with 11 bases identical to TRBD1. J was trimmed by 5 bases and V by 8 bases; bases with no gene match: 7. The CDR3 length is 13 residues. The germline V gene encodes CDR1 GTSNPN and CDR2 SVGIG (reference sequence). In DNA, the CDR3 is TGTGCCGGCTTCCGGGACAGGGGGACTGAAGCTTTCTTT. Translation: CAGFRDRGTEAFF.

This chain joins TRBV9 and TRBJ1-2; D is undetermined. V dropped 0 bases and J dropped 8 bases, with 14 bases sitting between them. Germline CDR1 and CDR2: SGDLS and YYNGEE. The CDR3 covers 14 residues. The CDR3 is CASSVASLSDGYTF. DNA of the CDR3: TGTGCCAGCAGCGTAGCTTCCCTTTCTGACGGCTACACCTTC.

The V gene is TRBV2, the J gene TRBJ2-3, with 7 bases lining up with TRBD2. The ends lost 6 bases at V and 2 bases at J; junction bases unmatched: 11. This CDR3 is 16 amino acids long. Looked up from germline, CDR1 is SNHLY and CDR2 is FYNNEI. CDR3 amino acids: CASRRRLAGLTDTQYF. The CDR3 DNA is TGTGCCAGCAGGCGCCGACTAGCAGGGCTCACAGATACGCAGTATTTT.

This clone was counted a few times. The chain has TRBV7-2 and TRBJ2-1, with D maybe TRBD2 (5 bases). Trimming took off 4 bases at V and 10 bases at J, with 17 bases between the two ends. Germline V gene data show CDR1 as SGHTA and CDR2 as FQGNSA. The CDR3 is 14 residues long. CDR3 coding DNA: TGTGCCAGCAGCTGGACTGTGGGTGGCGGGGAGCAGTTCTTC. Translating it yields CASSWTVGGGEQFF.

There are many counts of this clone. V is TRBV7-8 and J is TRBJ2-2, with TRBD2 matching 8 bases. Germline V CDR1 and CDR2: SGHVS, FQNEAQ. This CDR3 region has 16 residues. The trim removed 4 bases at V and 1 base at J, leaving 5 bases unmatched. The CDR3 loop is CASSSVTSGNTGELFF. The CDR3 nucleotides are TGTGCCAGCAGCTCGGTCACTAGCGGGAACACCGGGGAGCTGTTTTTT.

This clone showed up just once. This chain uses TRBV6-4 with TRBJ1-2; unclear D gene. The V gene's germline CDR1 is MRHNA and CDR2 SNTAGT. V was shortened by 2 bases and J by 8 bases, with 15 bases between the two germline ends. The CDR3 has 14 amino acids. The CDR3 nucleotides read TGTGCCAGCAGTGACCCGGGGAAGAGAGAAGGCTACACCTTC. Its protein product is CASSDPGKREGYTF.

Judged by abundance, this clone is medium-sized. The gene calls are TRBV7-2 and TRBJ2-2; the D gene is possibly TRBD2 (6 bases). Germline-derived CDR1 and CDR2 are SGHTA and FQGNSA. CDR3 size: 13 residues. V was shortened by 5 bases and J by 6 bases, with 10 bases between the two germline ends. CDR3 amino acids: CASSRPGAGELFF. CDR3 bases: TGTGCCAGCAGCCGCCCGGGGGCCGGGGAGCTGTTTTTT.

The chain uses TRBV29-1 and TRBJ2-2; TRBD1 is a possible D gene (6 bases). The CDR3 runs to 13 residues. Germline CDR1 is SQVTM and CDR2 is ANQGSEA. The germline V and J ends were trimmed by 3 bases and 5 bases, with 10 bases remaining between them. The CDR3 DNA is TGCAGCGTTGACAGGGGTAGGACCGGGGAGCTGTTTTTT. Translated, it gives CSVDRGRTGELFF.

The rearrangement joins TRBV5-1 to TRBJ1-1; a possible D gene is TRBD1 (6 bases). This CDR3 spans 15 amino acids. Trimming cost V 2 bases and J 1 base, with 12 bases left between them. Looked up from germline, CDR1 is SGHRS and CDR2 is YFSETQ. DNA for the CDR3: TGCGCCAGCAGCTTCACTGGACAGACGAACACTGAAGCTTTCTTT. It is translated as CASSFTGQTNTEAFF.

The rearrangement links TRBV29-1 to TRBJ2-1, with unresolved D. Germline V gives CDR1 SQVTM, CDR2 ANQGSEA. The CDR3 length is 12 residues. V was cut by 6 bases and J by 6 bases, with 12 bases left in between. Here the CDR3 reads CSVTALPNEQFF. The CDR3 region has the DNA TGCAGCGTCACAGCTTTGCCCAATGAGCAGTTCTTC.

The sample holds a few counts of this clone. Relative to the germline gene, one junction end is altered; a read error may explain this. The chain joins TRBV7-9 to TRBJ2-1; TRBD2 matches at 10 bases. Germline CDR1 is SEHNR and CDR2 is FQNEAQ (reference sequence). CDR3 length: 14 residues. DNA of the CDR3: TGTGCCAGCAGATTAGCGGGGGGAGCTCAGGAGCAGTTCTTC. It is translated as CASRLAGGAQEQFF.

The genes are TRBV10-3 and TRBJ2-2, with TRBD1 as a possible D gene (5 bases). CDR1 is ENHRY and CDR2 is SYGVKD in the germline V gene. The CDR3 is 10 amino acids. Trimming left V 6 bases short and J 9 bases short, with 5 bases between. This CDR3 reads CAIRDRELFF. The CDR3 bases are TGTGCCATCAGGGACAGGGAGCTGTTTTTT.

This clone was counted a few times. The chain uses TRBV11-2 and TRBJ2-7; D might be TRBD1 (5 bases). The V gene's germline CDR1 is SGHAT and CDR2 FQNNGV. The V end lost 0 bases, the J end lost 2 bases, and 8 bases lay between the germline ends. The CDR3 has 14 amino acids. DNA for the CDR3: TGTGCCAGCAGCTTAGATGGGGCAGCCTACGAGCAGTACTTC. Its translation is CASSLDGAAYEQYF.

The chain employs TRBV15 and TRBJ2-5, with TRBD2 as a possible D gene (5 bases). The CDR3 is made up of 15 amino acids. Germline loops: CDR1 LNHNV, CDR2 YYDKDF (reference sequence). V shed 1 base and J shed 4 bases, with 13 bases lying between them. As DNA, the CDR3 is TGTGCCACCAGCAGAGCAACGAGGGAAGCAGAGACCCAGTACTTC. It translates to CATSRATREAETQYF.

CDR3: CASRHRTSGTTGELFF. The DNA for the CDR3 is TGTGCCAGTAGGCATAGAACTAGCGGAACCACCGGGGAGCTGTTTTTT. The chain carries TRBV19 and TRBJ2-2; 8 bases agree with TRBD2. Trimming removed 6 bases from V and 4 bases from J; junction bases left unmatched: 10. CDR3 length equals 16 residues. Germline loops: CDR1 LNHDA, CDR2 SQIVND (reference sequence).